These 4 T cell receptor beta chains were sequenced from one sample in a study of blood T cells in healthy people across ages. Primers used in a second PCR of roughly 7 to 12 cycles were a sample-barcoded 5' primer and a J-beta primer mix. TCRdb passed the 5' RACE reads through MiXCR, listing each CDR3 protein once. The repertoire holds hundreds of thousands of distinct CDR3 sequences, with about 21% as singletons. Sequencing was done on a sample of blood. Receptors were obtained from a man in his 70s in good health.

This clonotype was observed many times. The gene calls are TRBV3-1 and TRBJ2-5, with 11 bases aligning to TRBD2. The germline CDR1 and CDR2 sequences are LGHDT and YNNKEL (reference sequence). There are 15 residues in the CDR3. V lost 2 bases to trimming and J lost 5 bases; unmatched junction nucleotides: 4. CDR3 DNA: TGTGCCAGCAGCCAACCGGGACTAGCGGTGGAGACCCAGTACTTC. It translates to CASSQPGLAVETQYF.

V usage is TRBV6-1 and J usage is TRBJ2-3; 7 nucleotides match TRBD1. The CDR3 is 13 amino acids. V shed 7 bases and J 6 bases; nucleotides not matched to a gene: 7. The germline V gene has CDR1 MNHNS and CDR2 SASEGT. CDR3 amino acids: CASTLTGSDTQYF. The CDR3 coding sequence is TGTGCCAGCACCTTGACAGGGAGTGATACGCAGTATTTT.

This clonotype was seen repeatedly, ten times or more. The J gene is TRBJ2-1, the V gene TRBV9; TRBD2 might be the D (5 bases). V was clipped by 0 bases and J by 5 bases, with 12 bases between them. Germline assignment: CDR1 SGDLS and CDR2 YYNGEE. The CDR3 is made up of 15 amino acids. The CDR3 bases are TGTGCCAGCAGCGTAGGAGGGCCTAGTCACAATGAGCAGTTCTTC. This encodes CASSVGGPSHNEQFF.

J is TRBJ2-7 and V is TRBV20-1; D is uncertain. This CDR3 has 14 amino acids. Per the germline V gene, CDR1 is DFQATT and CDR2 is SNEGSKA (reference sequence). V was clipped by 4 bases and J by 3 bases, with 16 bases between them. CDR3 in DNA: TGCAGTGCTAACGAACCTACCCTGGGCTACGAGCAGTACTTC. This sequence encodes CSANEPTLGYEQYF.